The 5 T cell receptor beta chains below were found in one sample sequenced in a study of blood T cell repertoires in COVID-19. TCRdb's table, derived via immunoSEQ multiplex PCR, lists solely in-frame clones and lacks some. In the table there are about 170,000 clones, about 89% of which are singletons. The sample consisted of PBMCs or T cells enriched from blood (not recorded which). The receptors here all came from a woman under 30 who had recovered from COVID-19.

CDR3 nucleotides: TGTGCCAGCAGCGTAGAGACAACAGATACGCAGTATTTT. Its protein is CASSVETTDTQYF. J is TRBJ2-3 and V is TRBV9; the D is unclear. In germline, CDR1 is SGDLS, CDR2 YYNGEE. This CDR3 spans 13 amino acids. The V end lost 0 bases, the J end lost 3 bases, and 5 bases lay between the germline ends.

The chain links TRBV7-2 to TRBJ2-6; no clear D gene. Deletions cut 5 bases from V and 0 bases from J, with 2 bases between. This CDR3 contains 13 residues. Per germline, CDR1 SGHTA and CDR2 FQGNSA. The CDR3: CASSRSGANVLTF. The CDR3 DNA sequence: TGTGCCAGCAGCCGCTCTGGGGCCAACGTCCTGACTTTC.

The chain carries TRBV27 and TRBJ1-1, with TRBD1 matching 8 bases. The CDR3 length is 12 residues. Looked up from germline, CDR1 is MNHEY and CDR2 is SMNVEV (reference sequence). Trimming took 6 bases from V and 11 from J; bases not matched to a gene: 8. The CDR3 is CASSHGRGPAFF. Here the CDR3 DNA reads TGTGCCAGCAGCCATGGCAGGGGGCCGGCTTTCTTT.

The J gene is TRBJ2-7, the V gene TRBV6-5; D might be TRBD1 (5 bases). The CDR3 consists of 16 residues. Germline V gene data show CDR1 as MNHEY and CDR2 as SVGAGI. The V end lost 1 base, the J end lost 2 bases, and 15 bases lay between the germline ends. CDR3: CASSYFATVGAYEQYF. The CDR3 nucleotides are TGTGCCAGCAGTTACTTTGCTACAGTAGGGGCCTACGAGCAGTACTTC.

For the CDR3, the DNA is TGTGCTAGTGGTCAAGGACTAGCGGGAGGGCCTAATTCTGATACGCAGTATTTT. Translated: CASGQGLAGGPNSDTQYF. The chain employs TRBV12-5 and TRBJ2-3, with TRBD2 matching over 15 bases. The CDR3 sequence is 18 residues long. J was trimmed by 6 bases and V by 5 bases; bases with no gene match: 12. Germline assignment: CDR1 LGHNT and CDR2 FRNRAP.